A single sample is the source of the 10 T cell receptor beta chains below, sequenced in a study of shared clonotypes between healthy human individuals. Assay used: immunoSEQ multiplex PCR; TCRdb lists only in-frame clones, some missing. The sample lists about 2.2 million clones; about 92% were seen once. Terminally differentiated effector memory CD45RA+ cells were excluded from the naive CD8 cells, which were CD45RO-negative and positively selected for CCR7. The source material was naive CD8+ T cells from PBMCs. The origin of the receptors is a man younger than 35 in good health. Some clones in this sample may be carry-over from other donors' samples.

The V gene is TRBV10-1, the J gene TRBJ2-7; 9 bases fit TRBD1. Germline CDR1 reads WNHNN; CDR2 reads SYGVQD (reference sequence). The CDR3 consists of 16 residues. V shed 4 bases, J shed 5 bases, and the junction held 12 bases outside the gene matches. Written as DNA, the CDR3 is TGCGCCAGCAGTGGGTCGAGAACAGGGGGCAAGAACGAGCAGTACTTC. Amino acid sequence: CASSGSRTGGKNEQYF.

Of note for this clone: Other nucleotide sequences from this sample produce the same CDR3. The chain is built from TRBV11-2 and TRBJ2-5; D unresolved. There are 11 residues in the CDR3. CDR1 is SGHAT, CDR2 FQNNGV, per germline. The V end was cut by 0 bases, the J end by 4 bases, with 0 bases between. DNA for the CDR3: TGTGCCAGCAGCTTAGAAGAGACCCAGTACTTC. It specifies CASSLEETQYF.

V gene TRBV10-1 combines with J gene TRBJ1-4, with 7 bases lining up with TRBD1. V was clipped by 6 bases and J by 7 bases; unmatched bases: 8. Germline V gene data show CDR1 as WNHNN and CDR2 as SYGVQD (reference sequence). The CDR3 consists of 14 residues. CDR3 in amino acids: CASSDREGGEKLFF. The CDR3 DNA sequence: TGCGCCAGCAGCGACAGGGAAGGGGGTGAAAAACTGTTTTTT.

The chain carries TRBV10-2 and TRBJ2-4; 8 bases agree with TRBD2. The germline CDR1 and CDR2 sequences are WSHSY and SAAADI. This CDR3 is 16 amino acids long. V was pared by 8 bases and J by 0 bases, with 9 bases of the junction left unmatched. In nucleotides, the CDR3 is TGCGCCAGCTCCTCGGGAGGGGAAATAGCCAAAAACATTCAGTACTTC. It codes for CASSSGGEIAKNIQYF.

The V gene is TRBV11-2, the J gene TRBJ2-1, with D possibly matching TRBD1 (5 bases). The V end was cut by 5 bases, the J end by 1 base, with 15 bases between. Germline V gene lookup returns CDR1 SGHAT and CDR2 FQNNGV. The length of the CDR3 is 16 residues. In DNA, the CDR3 is TGTGCCAGCAGCCGACTTGCAGGGCGGTCCTACAATGAGCAGTTCTTC. Translating gives CASSRLAGRSYNEQFF.

This chain links TRBV30 with TRBJ2-1; a weak D match, TRBD2 (5 bases). Germline V CDR1 and CDR2: GTSNPN, SVGIG (reference sequence). Trimming left V 6 bases short and J 0 bases short, with 15 bases between. There are 15 residues in the CDR3. The CDR3 loop is CACALLAGSYNEQFF. In DNA form, the CDR3 reads TGTGCCTGCGCCCTTTTGGCGGGCTCCTACAATGAGCAGTTCTTC.

The chain combines TRBV19 with TRBJ1-1, with a tentative D call TRBD1 (6 bases). Per germline, CDR1 LNHDA and CDR2 SQIVND (reference sequence). V was clipped by 11 bases and J by 6 bases, with 13 bases between them. CDR3 size: 11 residues. CDR3 nucleotides: TGTGCCGGCACCAGGGGCCCTGAAGCTTTCTTT. Translating gives CAGTRGPEAFF.

The genes are TRBV27 and TRBJ2-1, with 7 bases lining up with TRBD2. Trimming at V came to 3 bases and at J to 13 bases, leaving 12 bases not matched to a gene. The CDR3 sequence is 14 residues long. Germline assignment: CDR1 MNHEY and CDR2 SMNVEV (reference sequence). The CDR3 sequence is CASSFGLSGGSQFF. In DNA form, the CDR3 reads TGTGCCAGCAGTTTTGGGCTGTCGGGAGGTTCCCAGTTCTTC.

The J gene is TRBJ2-5, the V gene TRBV27; D perhaps matches TRBD2 (6 bases). This CDR3 is 14 amino acids long. V lost 5 bases and J 3 bases, leaving 13 bases between the germline ends. Per germline, CDR1 MNHEY and CDR2 SMNVEV (reference sequence). CDR3 in DNA: TGTGCCAGCAGTGCCGGGACTCTCGAAGAGACCCAGTACTTC. It encodes CASSAGTLEETQYF.

The chain has TRBV5-4 and TRBJ2-1; 7 nucleotides align to TRBD2. V shed 1 base and J 8 bases; nucleotides not matched to a gene: 3. This CDR3 contains 13 residues. Germline CDR1 is SGHNT and CDR2 is YYREEE (reference sequence). This CDR3 is CASSLIAGDEQFF. DNA of the CDR3: TGTGCCAGCAGCTTGATAGCGGGTGATGAGCAGTTCTTC. Full variable domain (outside the CDR3, taken from reference TRBV5-4 and TRBJ2-1): ETGVTQSPTHLIKTRGQQVTLRCSSQSGHNTVSWYQQALGQGPQFIFQYYREEENGRGNFPPRFSGLQFPNYSSELNVNALELDDSALYLCASSLIAGDEQFFGPGTRLTVL.